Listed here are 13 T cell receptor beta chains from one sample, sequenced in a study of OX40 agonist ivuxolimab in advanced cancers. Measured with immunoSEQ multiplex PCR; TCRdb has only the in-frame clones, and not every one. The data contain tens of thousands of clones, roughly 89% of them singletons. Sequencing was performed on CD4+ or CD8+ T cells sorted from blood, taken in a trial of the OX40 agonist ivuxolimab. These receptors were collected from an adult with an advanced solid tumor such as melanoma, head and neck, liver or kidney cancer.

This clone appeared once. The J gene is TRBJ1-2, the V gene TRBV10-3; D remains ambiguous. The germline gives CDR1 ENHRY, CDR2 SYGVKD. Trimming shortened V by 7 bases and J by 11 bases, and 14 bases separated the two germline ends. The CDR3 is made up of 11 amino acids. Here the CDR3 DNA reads TGTGCCATCATGAACTTACAACTTTACACCTTC. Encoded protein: CAIMNLQLYTF.

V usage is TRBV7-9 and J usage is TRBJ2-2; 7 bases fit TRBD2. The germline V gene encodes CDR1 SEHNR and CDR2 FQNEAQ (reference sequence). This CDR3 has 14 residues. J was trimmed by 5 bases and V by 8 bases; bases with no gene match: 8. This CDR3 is CASGGLGPTGELFF. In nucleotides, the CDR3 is TGTGCCAGCGGCGGACTAGGACCGACCGGGGAGCTGTTTTTT.

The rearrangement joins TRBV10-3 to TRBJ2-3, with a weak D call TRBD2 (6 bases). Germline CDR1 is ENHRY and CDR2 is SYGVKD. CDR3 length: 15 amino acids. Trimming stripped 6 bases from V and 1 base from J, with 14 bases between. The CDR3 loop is CAISRLVLGTDTQYF. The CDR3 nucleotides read TGTGCCATCAGCAGACTAGTCTTAGGCACAGATACGCAGTATTTT.

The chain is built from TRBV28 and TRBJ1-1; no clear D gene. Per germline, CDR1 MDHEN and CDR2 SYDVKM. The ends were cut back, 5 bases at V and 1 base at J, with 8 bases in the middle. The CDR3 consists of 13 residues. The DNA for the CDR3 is TGTGCCAGCAGTGCCAACGGGAACACTGAAGCTTTCTTT. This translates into CASSANGNTEAFF.

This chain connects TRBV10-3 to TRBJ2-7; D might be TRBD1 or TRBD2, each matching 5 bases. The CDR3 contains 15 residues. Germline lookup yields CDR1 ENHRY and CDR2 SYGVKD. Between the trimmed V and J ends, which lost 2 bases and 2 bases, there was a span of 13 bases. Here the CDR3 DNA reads TGTGCCATCAGTGAGAATCCTCAGGGACCCTACGAGCAGTACTTC. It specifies CAISENPQGPYEQYF.

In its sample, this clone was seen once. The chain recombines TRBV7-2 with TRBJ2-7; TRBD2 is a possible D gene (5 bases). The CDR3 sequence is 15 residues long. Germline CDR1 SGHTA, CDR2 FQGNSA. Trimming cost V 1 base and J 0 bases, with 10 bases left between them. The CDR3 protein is CASSLEFRGSYEQYF. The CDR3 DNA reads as TGTGCCAGCAGCTTAGAGTTCCGGGGCTCCTACGAGCAGTACTTC.

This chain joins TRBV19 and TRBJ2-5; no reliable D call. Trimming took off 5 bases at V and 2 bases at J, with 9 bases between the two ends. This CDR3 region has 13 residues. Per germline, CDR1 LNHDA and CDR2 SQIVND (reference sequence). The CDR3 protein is CASSSLSQETQYF. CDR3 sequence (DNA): TGTGCCAGTAGTTCGTTGTCTCAAGAGACCCAGTACTTC.

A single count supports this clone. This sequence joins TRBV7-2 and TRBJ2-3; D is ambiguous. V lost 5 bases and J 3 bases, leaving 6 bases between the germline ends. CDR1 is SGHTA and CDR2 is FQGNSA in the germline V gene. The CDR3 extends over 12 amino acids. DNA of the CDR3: TGTGCCAGCAGCGTTACTACAGATACGCAGTATTTT. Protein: CASSVTTDTQYF.

CDR3 bases: TGTGCCAGTAGTCGACGACTAGCGGGGATGGGAGATACGCAGTATTTT. Translated, it gives CASSRRLAGMGDTQYF. The V call is TRBV19, the J call TRBJ2-3, with 11 bases lining up with TRBD2. Germline-derived CDR1 and CDR2 are LNHDA and SQIVND (reference sequence). Trimming cost V 5 bases and J 5 bases; bases outside gene matches: 9. The CDR3 covers 16 residues.

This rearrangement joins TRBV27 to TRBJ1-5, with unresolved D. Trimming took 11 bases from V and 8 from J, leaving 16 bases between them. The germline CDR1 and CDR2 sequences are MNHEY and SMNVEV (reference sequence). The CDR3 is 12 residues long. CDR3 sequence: CAAPPGGEPQHF. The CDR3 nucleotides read TGTGCCGCTCCGCCGGGAGGTGAGCCCCAGCATTTT.

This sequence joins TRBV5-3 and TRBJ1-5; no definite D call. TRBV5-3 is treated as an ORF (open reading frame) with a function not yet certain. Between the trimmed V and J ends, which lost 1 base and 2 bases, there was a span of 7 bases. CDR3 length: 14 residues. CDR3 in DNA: TGTGCCAGAAGCTTGAAGGGAGGCAATCAGCCCCAGCATTTT. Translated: CARSLKGGNQPQHF.

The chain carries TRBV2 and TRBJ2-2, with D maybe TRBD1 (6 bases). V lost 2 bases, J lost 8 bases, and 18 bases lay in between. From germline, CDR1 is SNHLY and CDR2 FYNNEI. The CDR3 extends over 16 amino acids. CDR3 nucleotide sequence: TGTGCCAGCAGTGAACAAAGGACAGACAATGCGGGGGAGCTGTTTTTT. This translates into CASSEQRTDNAGELFF.

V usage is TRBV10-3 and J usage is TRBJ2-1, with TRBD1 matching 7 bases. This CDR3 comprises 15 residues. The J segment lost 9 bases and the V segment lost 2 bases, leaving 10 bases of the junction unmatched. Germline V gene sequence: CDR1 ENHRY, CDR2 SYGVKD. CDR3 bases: TGTGCCATCAGTGAGCCCGGACAGGTTATAGGTGAGCAGTTCTTC. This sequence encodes CAISEPGQVIGEQFF.